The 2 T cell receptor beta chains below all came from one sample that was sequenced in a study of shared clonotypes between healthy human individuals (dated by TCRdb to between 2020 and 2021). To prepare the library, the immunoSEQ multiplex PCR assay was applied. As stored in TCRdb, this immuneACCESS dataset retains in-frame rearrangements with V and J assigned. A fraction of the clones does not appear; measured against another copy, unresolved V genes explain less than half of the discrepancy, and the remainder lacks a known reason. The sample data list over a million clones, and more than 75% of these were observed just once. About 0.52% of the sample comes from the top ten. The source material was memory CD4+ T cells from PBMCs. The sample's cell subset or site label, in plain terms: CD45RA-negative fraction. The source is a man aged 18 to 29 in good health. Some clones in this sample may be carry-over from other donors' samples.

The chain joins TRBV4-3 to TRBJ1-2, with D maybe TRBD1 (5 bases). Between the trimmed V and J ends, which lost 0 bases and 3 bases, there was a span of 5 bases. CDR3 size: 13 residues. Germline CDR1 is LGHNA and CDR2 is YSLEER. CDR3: CASSQDRDYGYTF. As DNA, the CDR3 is TGCGCCAGCAGCCAAGACAGGGACTATGGCTACACCTTC.

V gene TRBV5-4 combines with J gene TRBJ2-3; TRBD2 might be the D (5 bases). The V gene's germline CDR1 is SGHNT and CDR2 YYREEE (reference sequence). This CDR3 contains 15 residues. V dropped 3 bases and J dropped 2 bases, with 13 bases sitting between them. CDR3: CASSSQVLATDTQYF. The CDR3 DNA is TGTGCCAGCAGCTCACAAGTCCTAGCCACAGATACGCAGTATTTT.